This T cell receptor (beta chain) originates from a study of Tregs in tolerant kidney transplant recipients. Across the study: Tregs grew 16 days with irradiated donor B cells, restimulated on day 11. Recipient cells were told from donor cells by antibody staining. Sorting of CD4+CD25+CD127- cells followed 3-day belatacept mixed lymphocyte reactions, sometimes with approximately 5-day graft donor restimulation. Donor B cells were activated for nine to ten days on irradiated CD40L-expressing 3T3 cells.

Produced via immunoSEQ multiplex PCR; TCRdb's table is partial and in-frame only. This sample yields some 11,000 clones, of which around 91% are seen a single time; 6% belongs to the top ten. This CDR3 is built from 15 residues. The germline V gene has CDR1 SNHLY and CDR2 FYNNEI. V lost 5 bases to trimming and J lost 3 bases, with 16 bases between them. About this clone: Its specificity is unknown.

The source material was Tregs from blood cultured with allogeneic cells, sampled before the transplant. The sequence derives from a human patient who received a combined kidney and bone marrow transplant. The rearrangement links TRBV2 to TRBJ2-5; maybe TRBD2 (6 bases). CDR3 coding DNA: TGTGCCAGCAGTCGGTCGCGCGGGGCCGAAGAGACCCAGTACTTC. It is translated as CASSRSRGAEETQYF.